The 30 T cell receptor beta chains below all came from one sample that was sequenced in a study of blood T cell repertoires in COVID-19. The protocol was immunoSEQ multiplex PCR, while the TCRdb copy is restricted to in-frame clones and leaves out a portion. The data contain 170,000 or so clones, less than 90% of them singletons. Sequencing used peripheral blood. The receptors come from a man in his late teens or twenties with active or convalescent COVID-19.

The chain has TRBV28 and TRBJ1-1, with 9 bases that match TRBD1. V trimming: 6 bases; J trimming: 6 bases; junction bases outside the gene matches: 11. Germline lookup yields CDR1 MDHEN and CDR2 SYDVKM. This CDR3 contains 15 residues. The CDR3: CASRQSGTGSAEAFF. DNA for the CDR3: TGTGCCAGCAGGCAATCCGGGACAGGGAGCGCTGAAGCTTTCTTT.

This chain joins TRBV11-2 and TRBJ1-5, with 9 bases matching TRBD1. The germline CDR1 and CDR2 sequences are SGHAT and FQNNGV. Germline trimming cut 0 bases from V and 5 bases from J; bases unmatched to any gene: 5. The CDR3 loop spans 16 amino acids. Here the CDR3 reads CASSLDPGQGYQPQHF. In nucleotides, the CDR3 is TGTGCCAGCAGCTTAGATCCGGGACAGGGCTATCAGCCCCAGCATTTT. The full variable domain, completed using reference TRBV11-2 and TRBJ1-5, is EAGVAQSPRYKIIEKRQSVAFWCNPISGHATLYWYQQILGQGPKLLIQFQNNGVVDDSQLPKDRFSAERLKGVDSTLKIQPAKLEDSAVYLCASSLDPGQGYQPQHFGDGTRLSIL.

The chain has TRBV7-8 and TRBJ2-2; D gene unclear. The CDR3 runs to 13 residues. Trimming took off 2 bases at V and 3 bases at J, with 4 bases between the two ends. Looked up from germline, CDR1 is SGHVS and CDR2 is FQNEAQ. CDR3 in amino acids: CASSLTDTGELFF. In nucleotides, the CDR3 is TGTGCCAGCAGCTTAACGGACACCGGGGAGCTGTTTTTT. The complete variable domain, with remaining parts taken from reference TRBV7-8 and TRBJ2-2, reads GAGVSQSPRYKVAKRGQDVALRCDPISGHVSLFWYQQALGQGPEFLTYFQNEAQLDKSGLPSDRFFAERPEGSVSTLKIQRTQQEDSAVYLCASSLTDTGELFFGEGSRLTVL.

The chain's CDR3 is CASRDGYRGDEQFF. CDR3 coding DNA: TGTGCCAGCAGAGACGGATACAGGGGGGACGAGCAGTTCTTC. The rearrangement joins TRBV6-5 to TRBJ2-1; 8 bases line up with TRBD1. The CDR3 consists of 14 residues. Unmatched junction bases numbered 11, after V lost 6 bases and J lost 10 bases. Germline loops: CDR1 MNHEY, CDR2 SVGAGI.

This clone was detected only once. The chain joins TRBV19 to TRBJ2-2; 8 nucleotides match TRBD1. Germline CDR1 and CDR2: LNHDA and SQIVND (reference sequence). J was trimmed by 3 bases and V by 5 bases; bases with no gene match: 5. The CDR3 loop spans 15 amino acids. The CDR3 nucleotides read TGTGCCAGTAGTTCACGGACAGGGTACACCGGGGAGCTGTTTTTT. Residues: CASSSRTGYTGELFF.

The chain employs TRBV4-3 and TRBJ2-1; 10 nucleotides match TRBD2. This CDR3 comprises 15 residues. Looked up from germline, CDR1 is LGHNA and CDR2 is YSLEER. The ends lost 2 bases at V and 9 bases at J; junction bases unmatched: 7. CDR3 amino acids: CASSQIAGGRPEQFF. The CDR3 DNA reads as TGCGCCAGCAGCCAAATAGCGGGAGGAAGACCTGAGCAGTTCTTC.

The chain couples TRBV28 to TRBJ2-2; 9 nucleotides match TRBD1. This CDR3 is built from 20 residues. V lost 7 bases to trimming and J lost 1 base; unmatched junction nucleotides: 19. Germline lookup yields CDR1 MDHEN and CDR2 SYDVKM. CDR3 amino acids: CASTLDTNRGLGENTGELFF. Here the CDR3 DNA reads TGTGCCAGCACCCTAGACACAAACAGGGGGCTCGGGGAGAACACCGGGGAGCTGTTTTTT. The full variable domain, its missing parts supplied by reference TRBV28 and TRBJ2-2, is DVKVTQSSRYLVKRTGEKVFLECVQDMDHENMFWYRQDPGLGLRLIYFSYDVKMKEKGDIPEGYSVSREKKERFSLILESASTNQTSMYLCASTLDTNRGLGENTGELFFGEGSRLTVL.

The rearrangement uses TRBV2 and TRBJ2-6, with D maybe TRBD1 (5 bases). With 2 bases removed from V and 0 bases from J, the gap between germline ends came to 14 bases. Looked up from germline, CDR1 is SNHLY and CDR2 is FYNNEI. The CDR3 covers 18 residues. This chain's CDR3 is CASSERRFQGSGANVLTF. Here the CDR3 DNA reads TGTGCCAGCAGTGAACGGCGGTTCCAGGGCTCTGGGGCCAACGTCCTGACTTTC.

Worth noting for this clone: The same CDR3 can be traced to other DNA sequences in this sample. V and J are TRBV19 and TRBJ1-5; no definite D call. The CDR3 is made up of 14 amino acids. Germline CDR1 and CDR2: LNHDA and SQIVND (reference sequence). V was trimmed by 2 bases and J by 0 bases, leaving 5 bases between them. The chain's CDR3 is CASSIRGSNQPQHF. The DNA for the CDR3 is TGTGCCAGTAGTATACGGGGTAGCAATCAGCCCCAGCATTTT.

The V call is TRBV6-1, the J call TRBJ1-4; D remains ambiguous. CDR3 length: 13 residues. The germline gives CDR1 MNHNS, CDR2 SASEGT. V gave up 6 bases and J gave up 8 bases, with 13 bases separating them. CDR3 loop: CASRPSQYEKLFF. In DNA form, the CDR3 reads TGTGCCAGCAGGCCCTCACAGTACGAAAAACTGTTTTTT.

The chain combines TRBV7-2 with TRBJ1-4, with a weak D call TRBD1 (6 bases). Germline V gives CDR1 SGHTA, CDR2 FQGNSA. This CDR3 spans 15 amino acids. V lost 5 bases and J 3 bases, leaving 13 bases between the germline ends. CDR3 nucleotide sequence: TGTGCCAGCAGCACTCAGACAGGCCCTAATGAAAAACTGTTTTTT. It translates to CASSTQTGPNEKLFF.

CDR3: CASGLAGGNYGYTF. CDR3 DNA sequence: TGTGCTAGTGGTTTGGCAGGGGGAAACTATGGCTACACCTTC. The chain has TRBV12-5 and TRBJ1-2, with 7 bases fitting TRBD1. After removal of 1 base from V and 2 bases from J, the junction contained 1 base not matched to a gene. Germline V gives CDR1 LGHNT, CDR2 FRNRAP. The CDR3 covers 14 residues.

At least ten counts were recorded for this clone. The chain employs TRBV7-2 and TRBJ1-2; possible D gene TRBD1, 5 bases. The CDR3 is made up of 16 amino acids. V was pared by 3 bases and J by 7 bases, with 21 bases between. Per the germline V gene, CDR1 is SGHTA and CDR2 is FQGNSA. This CDR3 reads CASSFEESRAPGGYTF. The CDR3 coding sequence is TGTGCCAGCAGCTTCGAGGAGAGCAGGGCCCCTGGTGGCTACACCTTC.

The chain employs TRBV6-5 and TRBJ2-3; 8 bases agree with TRBD1. V trimming: 5 bases; J trimming: 3 bases; junction bases outside the gene matches: 4. Germline CDR1 reads MNHEY; CDR2 reads SVGAGI. The CDR3 spans 14 residues. The CDR3 reads CASSPWTGTDTQYF. Here the CDR3 DNA reads TGTGCCAGCAGTCCTTGGACAGGGACAGATACGCAGTATTTT.

This clone appeared once. The chain recombines TRBV27 with TRBJ2-7; possible D gene TRBD2, 6 bases. Germline CDR1 reads MNHEY; CDR2 reads SMNVEV (reference sequence). Trimming took 7 bases from V and 2 from J, leaving 18 bases between them. The CDR3 sequence is 15 residues long. CDR3 nucleotides: TGTGCCAGCATCTCTCTGGGGACTCATACCTACGAGCAGTACTTC. The encoded protein is CASISLGTHTYEQYF.

The J gene is TRBJ2-5, the V gene TRBV7-9; no clear D gene. Trimming left V 5 bases short and J 2 bases short, with 12 bases between. This CDR3 comprises 14 residues. Germline V gene lookup returns CDR1 SEHNR and CDR2 FQNEAQ (reference sequence). The CDR3 loop reads CASSPIGRQETQYF. In nucleotides, the CDR3 is TGTGCCAGCAGCCCCATCGGTAGACAAGAGACCCAGTACTTC.

A remark on this clone: The sample has other DNA sequences that encode this CDR3 too. The chain joins TRBV18 to TRBJ1-5, with D unclear. V was cut by 2 bases and J by 5 bases, with 7 bases left in between. Germline V gene data show CDR1 as KGHSH and CDR2 as LQKENI. The CDR3 loop spans 13 amino acids. CDR3 region: CASSPSGDQPQHF. The CDR3 DNA reads as TGTGCCAGCTCACCATCCGGGGATCAGCCCCAGCATTTT.

This rearrangement joins TRBV19 to TRBJ1-5, with TRBD1 matching over 7 bases. CDR3 length: 15 amino acids. The junction had 7 bases not matched to a gene; V was cut back by 5 bases and J by 3 bases. CDR1 is LNHDA, CDR2 SQIVND, per germline (reference sequence). CDR3 region: CASSDRVRVNQPQHF. The CDR3 nucleotides are TGTGCCAGTAGTGACAGGGTAAGGGTCAATCAGCCCCAGCATTTT.

In this sample, this clone turned up once. Other DNA sequences from this sample encode an identical CDR3 as well. V gene TRBV24-1 combines with J gene TRBJ2-3; 13 nucleotides match TRBD2. This CDR3 has 17 amino acids. Looked up from germline, CDR1 is KGHDR and CDR2 is SFDVKD. The V segment lost 4 bases and the J segment 2 bases; nucleotides outside the gene matches: 5. The CDR3 loop reads CATSDRTSGRNTDTQYF. CDR3 bases: TGTGCCACCAGTGACAGGACTAGCGGGAGAAACACAGATACGCAGTATTTT.

V is TRBV29-1 and J is TRBJ2-5; D possibly corresponds to TRBD2 (5 bases). In germline, CDR1 is SQVTM, CDR2 ANQGSEA. V gave up 4 bases and J gave up 7 bases, with 13 bases separating them. This CDR3 contains 12 residues. The DNA for the CDR3 is TGCAGCGTTGGGTCTCTAGAGGGGACCCAGTACTTC. It is translated as CSVGSLEGTQYF.

V usage is TRBV11-2 and J usage is TRBJ1-2; D is possibly TRBD1 (5 bases). Germline V CDR1 and CDR2: SGHAT, FQNNGV. The CDR3 is made up of 13 amino acids. Trimming stripped 5 bases from V and 0 bases from J, with 7 bases between. The CDR3 DNA sequence: TGTGCCAGCAGCCGACAGACTAACTATGGCTACACCTTC. Protein: CASSRQTNYGYTF.

The chain is built from TRBV6-5 and TRBJ2-7; 11 bases map to TRBD1. CDR3 size: 15 residues. Germline V gives CDR1 MNHEY, CDR2 SVGAGI. V trimming: 6 bases; J trimming: 4 bases; junction bases outside the gene matches: 8. The chain's CDR3 is CASSIGQGAWYEQYF. CDR3 in DNA: TGTGCCAGCAGCATCGGACAGGGGGCATGGTACGAGCAGTACTTC.

The V call is TRBV7-3, the J call TRBJ2-3; the match to TRBD2 covers 15 bases. Per germline, CDR1 SGHTA and CDR2 FQGTGA. There are 18 residues in the CDR3. Trimming removed 0 bases from V and 6 bases from J; junction bases left unmatched: 7. CDR3 protein: CASSLTRTSGRARDTQYF. The CDR3 nucleotides are TGTGCCAGCAGCTTAACCCGGACTAGCGGGAGGGCAAGGGATACGCAGTATTTT.

The chain combines TRBV11-2 with TRBJ1-2; 12 bases agree with TRBD1. The CDR3 consists of 16 residues. Germline CDR1 and CDR2: SGHAT and FQNNGV. Trimming cost V 1 base and J 8 bases; bases outside gene matches: 8. The CDR3 spells CASSLGAGQGARGYTF. The DNA for the CDR3 is TGTGCCAGCAGCTTAGGAGCGGGACAGGGGGCTCGGGGCTACACCTTC.

This chain links TRBV6-2 or TRBV6-3 with TRBJ1-5, with TRBD1 matching over 7 bases. CDR3 size: 16 residues. CDR1 is MNHEY, CDR2 SVGEGT, per germline. The ends lost 4 bases at V and 1 base at J; junction bases unmatched: 7. The DNA for the CDR3 is TGTGCCAGCAGTTCTGACAGGGTAATCAGCAATCAGCCCCAGCATTTT. Its translation is CASSSDRVISNQPQHF.

V is TRBV27 and J is TRBJ2-7, with 9 bases fitting TRBD1. Germline CDR1 is MNHEY and CDR2 is SMNVEV (reference sequence). After removal of 1 base from V and 9 bases from J, the junction contained 7 bases not matched to a gene. This CDR3 spans 14 amino acids. The CDR3 sequence: CASSLLGQGFAQYF. CDR3 nucleotide sequence: TGTGCCAGCAGTTTATTGGGACAGGGATTTGCGCAGTACTTC.

The chain links TRBV7-2 to TRBJ1-1; tentative D call: TRBD1 (5 bases). Trimming left V 2 bases short and J 1 base short, with 8 bases between. Per the germline V gene, CDR1 is SGHTA and CDR2 is FQGNSA. This CDR3 has 14 residues. In nucleotides, the CDR3 is TGTGCCAGCAGCTTAATTAGGGGGAACACTGAAGCTTTCTTT. This sequence encodes CASSLIRGNTEAFF.

The CDR3 spells CASSFSRANEQFF. The CDR3 coding sequence is TGTGCCAGCAGTTTCTCCAGGGCGAATGAGCAGTTCTTC. The chain couples TRBV27 to TRBJ2-1, with D possibly being TRBD1 (5 bases). This CDR3 spans 13 amino acids. Trimming took 3 bases from V and 7 from J, leaving 10 bases between them. CDR1 and CDR2 from the germline V gene are MNHEY and SMNVEV (reference sequence).

This clone was seen a handful of times. The chain has TRBV15 and TRBJ1-5; weak D call: TRBD1 (5 bases). Trimming left V 3 bases short and J 4 bases short, with 7 bases between. This CDR3 contains 13 residues. From germline, CDR1 is LNHNV and CDR2 YYDKDF (reference sequence). This CDR3 reads CATSSPGNQPQHF. Written as DNA, the CDR3 is TGTGCCACCAGCAGTCCAGGGAATCAGCCCCAGCATTTT.

The chain has TRBV7-2 and TRBJ2-1; TRBD1 is a possible D gene (5 bases). Trimming took off 5 bases at V and 8 bases at J, with 28 bases between the two ends. This CDR3 region has 18 residues. The germline V gene encodes CDR1 SGHTA and CDR2 FQGNSA. The chain's CDR3 is CASSPRPPGHSSRDEQFF. The CDR3 coding sequence is TGTGCCAGCAGCCCCCGTCCTCCCGGACACTCCTCAAGGGATGAGCAGTTCTTC.